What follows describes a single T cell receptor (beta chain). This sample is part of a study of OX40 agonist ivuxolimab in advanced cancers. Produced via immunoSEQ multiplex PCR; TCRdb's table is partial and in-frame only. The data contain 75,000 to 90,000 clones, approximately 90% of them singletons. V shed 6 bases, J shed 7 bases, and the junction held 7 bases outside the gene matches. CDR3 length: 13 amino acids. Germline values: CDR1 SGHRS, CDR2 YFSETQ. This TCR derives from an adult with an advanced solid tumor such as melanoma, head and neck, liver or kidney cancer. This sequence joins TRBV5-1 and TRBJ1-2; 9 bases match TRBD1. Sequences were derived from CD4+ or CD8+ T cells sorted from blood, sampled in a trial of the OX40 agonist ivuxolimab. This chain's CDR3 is CASTRDRESGYTF. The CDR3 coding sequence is TGCGCCAGCACCCGGGACAGGGAGAGTGGCTACACCTTC.